Following are 3 T cell receptor beta chains from one sample sequenced in a study of long-term antiretroviral therapy in people with HIV. Investigators performed immunoSEQ version v3.0 at survey level. Clones were read by immunoSEQ multiplex PCR, and TCRdb kept only the in-frame ones, dropping some. The table includes approximately 24,000 clones, about 91% detected once. This specimen was unsorted PBMCs, taken about 4.3 years after starting antiretroviral therapy. The receptor source for this set is a man younger than 45 with HIV.

The chain recombines TRBV9 with TRBJ1-6; D gene ambiguous. The CDR3 has 13 residues. CDR1 is SGDLS, CDR2 YYNGEE, per germline. V was trimmed by 0 bases and J by 14 bases, leaving 12 bases between them. CDR3 sequence: CASSVDVGSALHF. The CDR3 bases are TGTGCCAGCAGCGTAGACGTAGGATCGGCCCTCCACTTT. The variable domain in full, with the rest retrieved from reference TRBV9 and TRBJ1-6, is DSGVTQTPKHLITATGQRVTLRCSPRSGDLSVYWYQQSLDQGLQFLIQYYNGEERAKGNILERFSAQQFPDLHSELNLSSLELGDSALYFCASSVDVGSALHFGNGTRLTVT.

This rearrangement joins TRBV27 to TRBJ2-1; weak D call: TRBD1 (6 bases). V was shortened by 4 bases and J by 3 bases, with 13 bases between the two germline ends. The CDR3 length is 15 residues. In germline, CDR1 is MNHEY, CDR2 SMNVEV (reference sequence). In DNA, the CDR3 is TGTGCCAGCAGTTGGGGGACAAGGGGCTACAATGAGCAGTTCTTC. Encoded protein: CASSWGTRGYNEQFF.

This chain joins TRBV15 and TRBJ2-7; 9 bases fit TRBD2. V shed 1 base and J 3 bases; nucleotides not matched to a gene: 4. The CDR3 runs 15 residues. From germline, CDR1 is LNHNV and CDR2 YYDKDF (reference sequence). CDR3 loop: CATSRGSGSGYEQYF. Written as DNA, the CDR3 is TGTGCCACCAGCAGAGGTAGCGGGAGCGGCTACGAGCAGTACTTC.